This TCR beta chain was recorded in a study of glioma-infiltrating T cells (dated by TCRdb to the mid-2010s). At the level of the whole study: Sequencing of TCR alpha- and beta-chain repertoires was performed on glioma tissue, on non-neoplastic brain tissue, and on matched peripheral blood mononuclear cells. The paired cohort comprised three low-grade glioma patients, under 10 primary glioblastoma patients and three non-glioma patients contributing non-neoplastic brain tissue. To measure how far tissue and blood T-cell populations diverged, each tissue-infiltrating repertoire was compared against the peripheral blood repertoire of the same patient. What the work shows at the level of the full study, not this receptor alone: Small numbers underpinned the group comparisons: 8 or 9 glioblastoma patients, three low-grade glioma patients and three non-neoplastic patients. Tissue and blood shared very few CDR3 sequences, a result attributed to high CDR3 diversity and limited sampling. In non-neoplastic patients, VJ-independent divergence between tissue and blood fell below expectation, whereas in all gliomas, and especially in low-grade gliomas, the divergence rose above expectation.

The iRepertoire nested amplicon-rescue multiplex PCR (arm-PCR) platform was used to amplify TCR alpha and beta CDR3 regions from RNA. The input for one-step reverse transcription and amplification was about 100-450 ng of either tissue mRNA or PBMC total RNA. After bead purification, a secondary multiplex PCR added Illumina adapters, and libraries were gel-purified between 200 and 400 bp. The libraries contained internal 6-nucleotide barcodes that were used for demultiplexing. Sequencing of libraries was performed on an Illumina MiSeq with 2x220 or 2x250 nucleotide paired-end reads. On the study's bioinformatics: Paired reads were merged using FLASH 1.2.11 and aligned with BWA-MEM to the GRCh37 human genome, and TRA and TRB reads were then extracted. An IMGT-derived reference of cassette sequences and CDR3 motifs, with pseudogenes included, was used for V and J assignment. Reads were translated in three frames, and productive CDR3s were defined by a C…FGXG motif without stop codons. A clonotype was defined as a unique combination of a V-J cassette pair and a CDR3 amino acid sequence. Hamming distance filtering was applied to reads, with thresholds set by the sequence error rate of each sample in mapped regions. Using fastp trimming at Q25 and MiXCR clonotype assembly, TCRdb reanalyzed the public sequencing data and kept in-frame beta chains. Each CDR3 protein gets just one entry, which takes the most common genes and DNA from the rows behind it. TCRdb, not the original authors, processed these V and J calls. Within this sample are some 110,000 distinct CDR3 sequences, with 23% of them counted one time only. The ten largest make up approximately 16% of the sample.

This clonotype was counted only a few times. Its antigen is unknown. No clone much larger than this one lies a single base away; base qualities are absent. As encoded in the germline V gene, CDR1 is SGHRS while CDR2 is YFSETQ. From the cysteine through the phenylalanine, the CDR3 covers 15 amino acids. Just CDR3 DNA is preserved here, 45 bases in frame from base 1. Clipping removes 3 bases from V and 5 bases from J, with 9 as the unmatched junction base count. This clonotype originated in a human donor with low-grade glioma or glioblastoma, undergoing nonglioma brain surgery, or in good health (not recorded which). Sequenced: glioma tissue, nonneoplastic brain tissue, or PBMCs (not recorded which). The rearrangement combines TRBV5-1 with TRBJ2-3, with 7 middle bases fitting TRBD1. The CDR3 region reads CASSYLTGAGDTQYF. The bases are TGCGCCAGCAGCTATCTAACAGGGGCCGGAGATACGCAGTATTTT.